This T cell receptor beta chain appears in the sequencing data of a study of molecular identifiers for immune sequencing clone quantification. For the study at large: The replicate experiment used RNA from roughly 18,000 or 92,000 naive CD8 cells. This RNA was split into five aliquots, and four of them were sequenced.

This clonotype was counted a few times. Naive CD8 T cells were FACS-sorted by CD8+CD4-CCR7+CD45RA+ markers. MiXCR, run by TCRdb on the PCR reads, gives a single entry per CDR3 protein. The repertoire holds tens of thousands of distinct CDR3 sequences, with roughly a third as singletons. This CDR3 spans 16 amino acids. The V end lost 6 bases, the J end lost 2 bases, and 18 bases lay between the germline ends. Per the germline V gene, CDR1 is MNHEY and CDR2 is SVGEGT. This sequence was found in a human donor in good health. Some libraries in this study had Jurkat cell RNA spiked in. The chain uses TRBV6-2 or TRBV6-3 and TRBJ2-3; D might be TRBD1 (7 bases). Sequencing was done on a sample of naive CD8+ T cells from blood, with Jurkat cell RNA spiked in. Documented subset: FACS-sorted CD8+CD4-CCR7+CD45RA+ naive T cells. CDR3 sequence (DNA): TGTGCCAGCAGGCGGACAGGAGGGTCCTACACAGATACGCAGTATTTT. Protein sequence: CASRRTGGSYTDTQYF.